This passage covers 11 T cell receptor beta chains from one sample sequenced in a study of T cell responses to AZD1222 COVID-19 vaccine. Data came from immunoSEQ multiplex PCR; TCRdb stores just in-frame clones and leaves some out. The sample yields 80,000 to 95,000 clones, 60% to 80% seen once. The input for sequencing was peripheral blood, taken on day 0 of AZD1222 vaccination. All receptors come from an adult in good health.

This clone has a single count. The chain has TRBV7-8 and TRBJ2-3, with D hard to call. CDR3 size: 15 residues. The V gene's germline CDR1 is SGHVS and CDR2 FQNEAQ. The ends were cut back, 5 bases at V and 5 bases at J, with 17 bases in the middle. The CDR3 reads CASSRPRLGRDTQYF. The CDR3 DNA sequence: TGTGCCAGCAGCCGACCGCGCCTCGGAAGAGATACGCAGTATTTT.

Written as DNA, the CDR3 is TGTGCCAGCAGTGAAGCGCCCAAAAGGGGATGGAATCAGCCCCAGCATTTT. It codes for CASSEAPKRGWNQPQHF. V usage is TRBV6-1 and J usage is TRBJ1-5; D perhaps matches TRBD1 (5 bases). Germline V CDR1 and CDR2: MNHNS, SASEGT. V lost 0 bases and J lost 4, with 16 bases in between. CDR3 length: 17 amino acids.

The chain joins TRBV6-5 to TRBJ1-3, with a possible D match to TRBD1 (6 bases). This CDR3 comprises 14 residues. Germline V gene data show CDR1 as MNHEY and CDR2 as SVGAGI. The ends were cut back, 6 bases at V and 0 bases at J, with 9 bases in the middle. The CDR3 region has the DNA TGTGCCAGCAGAAGGACAGCCTCTGGAAACACCATATATTTT. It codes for CASRRTASGNTIYF.

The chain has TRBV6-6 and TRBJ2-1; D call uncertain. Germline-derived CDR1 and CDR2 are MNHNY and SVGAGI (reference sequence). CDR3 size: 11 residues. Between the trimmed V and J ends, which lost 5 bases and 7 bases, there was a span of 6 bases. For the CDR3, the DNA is TGTGCCAGCAGTCCCCTAAATGAGCAGTTCTTC. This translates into CASSPLNEQFF.

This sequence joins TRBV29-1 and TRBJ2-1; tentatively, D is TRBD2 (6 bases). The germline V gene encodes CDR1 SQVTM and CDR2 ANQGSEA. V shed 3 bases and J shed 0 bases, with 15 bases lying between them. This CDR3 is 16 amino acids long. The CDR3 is CSVDGGGDSSYNEQFF. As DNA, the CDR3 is TGCAGCGTTGATGGCGGCGGGGATAGCTCCTACAATGAGCAGTTCTTC.

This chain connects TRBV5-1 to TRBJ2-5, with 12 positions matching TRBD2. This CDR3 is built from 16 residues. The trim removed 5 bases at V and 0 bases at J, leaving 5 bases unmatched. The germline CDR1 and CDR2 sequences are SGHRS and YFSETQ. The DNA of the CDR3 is TGCGCCAGCAGGACTGGACTAGCGGGATACCAAGAGACCCAGTACTTC. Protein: CASRTGLAGYQETQYF.

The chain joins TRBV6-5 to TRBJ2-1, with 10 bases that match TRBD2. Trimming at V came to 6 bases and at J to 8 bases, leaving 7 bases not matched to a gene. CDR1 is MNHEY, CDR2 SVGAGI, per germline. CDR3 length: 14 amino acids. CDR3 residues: CASRPSGSSDEQFF. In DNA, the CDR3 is TGTGCCAGCAGACCTAGCGGGAGTTCGGATGAGCAGTTCTTC.

This CDR3 reads CASSQDSRGNAFF. CDR3 sequence (DNA): TGTGCCAGCAGCCAAGATTCCAGGGGGAATGCTTTCTTT. This chain joins TRBV3-1 (or the pseudogene TRBV3-2) and TRBJ1-1, with TRBD1 matching 7 bases. Losses at the gene ends were 0 bases for V and 11 bases for J; bases not matched to a gene: 6. The germline gives CDR1 LGHDT, CDR2 YNNKEL (reference sequence). This CDR3 spans 13 amino acids.

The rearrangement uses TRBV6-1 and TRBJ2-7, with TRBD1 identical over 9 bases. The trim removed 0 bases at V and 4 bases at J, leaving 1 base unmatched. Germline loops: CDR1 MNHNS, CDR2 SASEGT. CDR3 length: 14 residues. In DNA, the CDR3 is TGTGCCAGCAGTGAAGCGGGACAGGGTTACGAGCAGTACTTC. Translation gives CASSEAGQGYEQYF.

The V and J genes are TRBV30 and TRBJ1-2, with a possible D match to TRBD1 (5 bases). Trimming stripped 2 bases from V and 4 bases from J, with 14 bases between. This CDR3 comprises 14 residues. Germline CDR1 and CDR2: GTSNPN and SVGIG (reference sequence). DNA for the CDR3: TGTGCCTGGAGTAAAAATACGGGGGGCTATGGCTACACCTTC. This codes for CAWSKNTGGYGYTF.

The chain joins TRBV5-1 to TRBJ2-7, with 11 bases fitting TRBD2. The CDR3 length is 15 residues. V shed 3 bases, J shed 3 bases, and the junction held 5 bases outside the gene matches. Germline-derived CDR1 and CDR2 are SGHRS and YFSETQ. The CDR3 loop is CASSSGLAAFYEQYF. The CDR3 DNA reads TGCGCCAGCAGCTCGGGACTAGCGGCCTTCTACGAGCAGTACTTC.